This T cell receptor beta chain emerged from a study of cytomegalovirus exposure and HLA in healthy donors. Notes on the study in general: Further analysis, carried out later, found HLA-associated TCR beta chains more clonally expanded than equally common other chains. When analyzed later, the rates of TCR association showed variation by HLA locus, with DRB1 the most and HLA-C the fewest.

Trimming left V 6 bases short and J 6 bases short, with 14 bases between. This CDR3 has 13 amino acids. From germline, CDR1 is MNHEY and CDR2 SVGAGI. This clone has only one observation. No antigen is known for it. The study ran its PCR with 60 Vbeta and 13 Jbeta primers. The assay was immunoSEQ multiplex PCR, and TCRdb's table has in-frame clones only and misses some. The sample has 100,000 to 150,000 clones, 75% to 85% seen once. Material: PBMCs. The sequence was obtained from a male donor in good health and CMV-seronegative. The genes are TRBV6-5 and TRBJ1-2; no definite D call. CDR3 loop: CASSALRHDGYTF. In nucleotides, the CDR3 is TGTGCCAGCAGCGCTTTGAGGCATGATGGCTACACCTTC.